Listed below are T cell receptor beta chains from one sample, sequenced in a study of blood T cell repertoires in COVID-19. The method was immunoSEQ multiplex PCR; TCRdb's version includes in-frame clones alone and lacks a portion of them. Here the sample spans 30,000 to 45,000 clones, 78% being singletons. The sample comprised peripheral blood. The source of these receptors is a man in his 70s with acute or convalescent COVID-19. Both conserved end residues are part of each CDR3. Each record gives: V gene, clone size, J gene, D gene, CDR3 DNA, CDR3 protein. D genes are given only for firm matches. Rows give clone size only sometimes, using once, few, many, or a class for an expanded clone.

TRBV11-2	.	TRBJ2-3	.	TGTGCCACCCGTACAAGGGGAGATACGCAGTATTTT	CATRTRGDTQYF
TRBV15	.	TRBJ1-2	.	TGTGCCACCAGCCCTACAGGAGATAACTATGGCTACACCTTC	CATSPTGDNYGYTF
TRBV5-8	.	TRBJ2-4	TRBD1	TGTGCCAGCAGCTTCGCGGACAGGGCGGGCATTCAGTACTTC	CASSFADRAGIQYF
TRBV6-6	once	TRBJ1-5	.	TGTGCCAGCGACGGGACACCAGCCTTGAATCAGCCCCAGCATTTT	CASDGTPALNQPQHF
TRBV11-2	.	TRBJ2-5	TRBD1	TGTGCCAGCATGGGACAGGTGGAGACCCAGTACTTC	CASMGQVETQYF
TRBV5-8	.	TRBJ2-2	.	TGTGCCAGCAGCTATAACCCACAGGGCCCCGGGGAGCTGTTTTTT	CASSYNPQGPGELFF
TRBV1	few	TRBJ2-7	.	TGCACCAGCAGCCAAGATCTATTGGTGTGGGCAGGTTCCTACGAGCAGTACTTC	CTSSQDLLVWAGSYEQYF
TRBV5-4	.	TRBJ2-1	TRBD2	TGTGCCAGCAGCGGGGGACTAGGACTCTACAATGAGCAGTTCTTC	CASSGGLGLYNEQFF
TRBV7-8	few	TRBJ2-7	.	TGTGCCAGCAGCTCCGGGACACTCTACGAGCAGTACTTC	CASSSGTLYEQYF
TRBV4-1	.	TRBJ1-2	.	TGCGCCAGCAGCCAAGACAGGGCAACCGTCTATGGCTACACCTTC	CASSQDRATVYGYTF
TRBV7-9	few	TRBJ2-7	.	TGTGCCAGCAGCTTCGCCCTAGCGACCCAACGGGGCGAGCAGTACTTC	CASSFALATQRGEQYF
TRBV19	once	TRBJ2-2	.	TGTGCCAGTTTCTTTGGGGAGCTGTTTTTT	CASFFGELFF
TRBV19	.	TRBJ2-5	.	TGTGCCAGTAGCCTCCAGCGGTACCAAGAGACCCAGTACTTC	CASSLQRYQETQYF
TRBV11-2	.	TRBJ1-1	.	TGTGCCAGCAGCCGATACGGGGTTTTCAACACTGAAGCTTTCTTT	CASSRYGVFNTEAFF
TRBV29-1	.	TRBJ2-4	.	TGCAGCGTCCACGTCCCCGGCAAAAACATTCAGTACTTC	CSVHVPGKNIQYF
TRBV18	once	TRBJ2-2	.	TGTGCCAGCTCACCAACGCAGGGAACCGGGGAGCTGTTTTTT	CASSPTQGTGELFF
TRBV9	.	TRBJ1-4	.	TGTGCCAGCAGCGTAGACCAGACTAATGAAAAACTGTTTTTT	CASSVDQTNEKLFF
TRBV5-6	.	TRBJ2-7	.	TGTGCCAGCAGCTTGAGGGGGACGCGCTCCTACGAGCAGTACTTC	CASSLRGTRSYEQYF
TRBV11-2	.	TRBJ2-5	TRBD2	TGTGCCAGCAGCCTAGCGGCTAGCGGACAAGAGACCCAGTACTTC	CASSLAASGQETQYF
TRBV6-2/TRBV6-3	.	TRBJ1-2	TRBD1	TGTGCCAGCAGTTGGACAGGAAGGGGCTACACCTTC	CASSWTGRGYTF
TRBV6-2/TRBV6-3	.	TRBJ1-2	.	TGTGCCAGCAGCCTCGACAGCGTGTATGGCTACACCTTC	CASSLDSVYGYTF
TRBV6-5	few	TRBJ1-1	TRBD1	TGTGCCAGCAGTTACTCGTGGCAGGGGGTTGAAGCTTTCTTT	CASSYSWQGVEAFF
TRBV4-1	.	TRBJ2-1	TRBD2	TGCGCCAGCAGCCAAGGGGCTAGCGGGAAAACAGGTGAGCAGTTCTTC	CASSQGASGKTGEQFF
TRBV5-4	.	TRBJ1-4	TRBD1	TGTGCCAGCAGCTTGGACAGGGGGCAATATGCAAAACTGTTTTTT	CASSLDRGQYAKLFF
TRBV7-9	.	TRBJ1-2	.	TGTGCCAGCAGCTTAGCCTCAGGGTTATCCAATTATGGCTACACCTTC	CASSLASGLSNYGYTF
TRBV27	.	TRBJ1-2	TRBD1	TGTGCCACTCGGGACAGCATCAACTATGGCTACACCTTC	CATRDSINYGYTF
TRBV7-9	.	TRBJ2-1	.	TGTGCCAGCAGCTTAGTATTGGAGGGCGTTGAGCAGTTCTTC	CASSLVLEGVEQFF
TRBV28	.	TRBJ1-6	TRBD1	TGTGCCAGCAGTTCGCAGACAGGGGCCGCTTCACCCCTCCACTTT	CASSSQTGAASPLHF
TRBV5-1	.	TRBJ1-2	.	TGCGCCAGCAGCCGGGGGGGCGCAGATACAAAAGGCGGCTACACCTTC	CASSRGGADTKGGYTF
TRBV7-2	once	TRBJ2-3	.	TGTGCCAGCAGCTTGGACAGCCGGGCAGATACGCAGTATTTT	CASSLDSRADTQYF
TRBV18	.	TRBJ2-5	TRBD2	TGTGCCAGCTCACCTCCGACTAGCGGGGGGCGCAGGTACCAAGAGACCCAGTACTTC	CASSPPTSGGRRYQETQYF
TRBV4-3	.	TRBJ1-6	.	TGCGCCAGCAGCCAAGATGCGTTGCCGGTCTATAATTCACCCCTCCACTTT	CASSQDALPVYNSPLHF
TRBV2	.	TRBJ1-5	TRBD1	TGTGCCAGCGGGGACAGACAGGCCATATTATCATCGCCCCAGCATTTT	CASGDRQAILSSPQHF
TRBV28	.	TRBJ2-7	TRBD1	TGTGCCAGCAGTTCCCCCGGGACAGGGGTCAACGAGCAGTACTTC	CASSSPGTGVNEQYF
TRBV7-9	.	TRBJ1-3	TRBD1	TGTGCCAGCAGCTTAGACCTGGGACAGGCGGCGGGAAACACCATATATTTT	CASSLDLGQAAGNTIYF
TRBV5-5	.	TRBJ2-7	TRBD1	TGTGCCAGCAGCTTGGGACAGGGGTCCCACGAGCAGTACTTC	CASSLGQGSHEQYF
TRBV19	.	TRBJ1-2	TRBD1	TGTGCCAGTAGTATAGGCCGGGACAGGGGGCGATATAGTCGTGGCTACACCTTC	CASSIGRDRGRYSRGYTF
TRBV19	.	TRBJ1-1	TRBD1	TGTGCCAGTAGTTTGGGACAGAAGAACACTGAAGCTTTCTTT	CASSLGQKNTEAFF
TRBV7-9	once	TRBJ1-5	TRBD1	TGTGCCAGCAGCTTAGTTAGGGACAGTACTCCCAATCAGCCCCAGCATTTT	CASSLVRDSTPNQPQHF
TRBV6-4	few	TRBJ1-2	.	TGTGCCAGCAGTGCCCGAGCGGCCCCCCGGGACACAGACAACTATGGCTACACCTTC	CASSARAAPRDTDNYGYTF
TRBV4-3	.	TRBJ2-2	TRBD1	TGCGCCAGCAGCCAAGAGGACAGGGCTCCCACCGGGGAGCTGTTTTTT	CASSQEDRAPTGELFF
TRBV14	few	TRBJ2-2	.	TGTGCCAGCAGCCAAGACGGGGGTGTCGGCACCGGGGAGCTGTTTTTT	CASSQDGGVGTGELFF
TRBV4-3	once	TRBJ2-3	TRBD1	TGCGCCAGCAGCCAAGAAACAGGGGTAGGAGATACGCAGTATTTT	CASSQETGVGDTQYF
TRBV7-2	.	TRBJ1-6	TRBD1	TGTGCCAGCAGCACACAGGGGGCCTATTCACCCCTCCACTTT	CASSTQGAYSPLHF
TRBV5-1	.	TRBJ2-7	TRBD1	TGCGCCAGCAGCTCAGGACAGGGTAACGAGCAGTACTTC	CASSSGQGNEQYF
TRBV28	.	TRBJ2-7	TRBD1	TGTGCCAGCAGTTGGGGAGGACAGGGGCACTACGAGCAGTACTTC	CASSWGGQGHYEQYF
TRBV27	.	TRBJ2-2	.	TGTGCCAGCAGTTTATTCGGGGGAACGAACACCGGGGAGCTGTTTTTT	CASSLFGGTNTGELFF
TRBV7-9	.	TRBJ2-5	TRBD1	TGTGCCAGCAGCTGGGACAGCCAAGAGACCCAGTACTTC	CASSWDSQETQYF
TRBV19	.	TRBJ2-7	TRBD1	TGTGCCAGCAAACAACAGGGGGCGTCCTACGAGCAGTACTTC	CASKQQGASYEQYF
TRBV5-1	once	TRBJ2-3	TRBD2	TGCGCCAGCAGCGTAGGAACTATGGGACTAGCGCTCCCAGATACGCAGTATTTT	CASSVGTMGLALPDTQYF
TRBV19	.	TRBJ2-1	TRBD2	TGTGCCAGTAGTCCCCGGGGGGAAGGGTACAATGAGCAGTTCTTC	CASSPRGEGYNEQFF
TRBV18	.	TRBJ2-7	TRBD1	TGTGCCAGCTCACCACAGGGGGCAGGGTACTCCTACGAGCAGTACTTC	CASSPQGAGYSYEQYF